These T cell receptor beta chains were read from a single sample in a study of PD-L1 blockade in urothelial cancer. Repertoires were generated with immunoSEQ multiplex PCR, while TCRdb's copy carries only in-frame clones and drops some. In the table there are around 110,000 clones, about 89% of which are singletons. The input for sequencing was PBMCs, taken around atezolizumab (anti-PD-L1) treatment. All receptors come from a man in his fifties or sixties with urothelial cancer. The CDR3 runs from the conserved cysteine through the conserved F or W. D genes are given only for firm matches. Rows may omit the clone size; those that give it use once, few, many or a size class.

abundance	j_gene	v_gene	d_gene	CDR3aa	CDR3nt
once	TRBJ2-7	TRBV7-6	-	CASSIAQARGTARYEQYF	TGTGCCAGCAGCATAGCCCAAGCCCGGGGGACCGCTCGGTACGAGCAGTACTTC
-	TRBJ1-2	TRBV18	-	CASSPPPQGSRGYTF	TGTGCCAGCTCACCACCTCCACAGGGTTCTCGGGGCTACACCTTC
-	TRBJ1-4	TRBV6-1	-	CASRSAYWEKLFF	TGTGCCAGCAGGAGTGCCTATTGGGAAAAACTGTTTTTT
-	TRBJ1-3	TRBV19	TRBD1	CASPGQGANTGNTIYF	TGTGCCAGCCCGGGACAGGGGGCTAACACTGGAAACACCATATATTTT
-	TRBJ2-1	TRBV4-3	TRBD1	CASSQYRDRGRYEQFF	TGCGCCAGCAGCCAGTACCGGGACAGGGGCAGGTATGAGCAGTTCTTC
-	TRBJ2-5	TRBV5-8	-	CASSLGERETQYF	TGTGCCAGCAGCTTAGGGGAACGGGAGACCCAGTACTTC
-	TRBJ1-2	TRBV7-9	-	CASSLGEGNDGYTF	TGTGCCAGCAGCTTAGGGGAGGGTAATGATGGCTACACCTTC
once	TRBJ1-4	TRBV6-6	TRBD1	CASRRDRVTEKLFF	TGTGCCAGCAGACGGGACAGGGTCACGGAAAAACTGTTTTTT
-	TRBJ1-4	TRBV27	TRBD1	CASSPWTGSREKLFF	TGTGCCAGCAGTCCGTGGACAGGGTCGCGCGAAAAACTGTTTTTT
-	TRBJ2-1	TRBV21-1	-	CASSPKSGEYNEQFF	TGTGCCAGCAGCCCTAAGAGCGGGGAGTACAATGAGCAGTTCTTC
-	TRBJ1-1	TRBV5-6	TRBD1	CASSFGQGYTEAFF	TGTGCCAGCAGCTTCGGACAGGGGTATACTGAAGCTTTCTTT